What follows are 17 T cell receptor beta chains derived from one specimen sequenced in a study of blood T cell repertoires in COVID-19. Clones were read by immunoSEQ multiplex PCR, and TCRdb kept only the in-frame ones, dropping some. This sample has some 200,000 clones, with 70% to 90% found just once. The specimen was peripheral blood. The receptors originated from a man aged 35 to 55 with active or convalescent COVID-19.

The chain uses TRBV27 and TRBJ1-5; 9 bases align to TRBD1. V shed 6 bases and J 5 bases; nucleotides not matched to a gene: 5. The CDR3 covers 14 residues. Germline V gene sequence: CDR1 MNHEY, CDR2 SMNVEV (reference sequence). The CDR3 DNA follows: TGTGCCAGCAGATCCGGGACAGGGCATCAGCCCCAGCATTTT. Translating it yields CASRSGTGHQPQHF.

In DNA, the CDR3 is TGTGCCAGCAGCCAGAGGCGGGGTAGCGGGGGAACAGATACGCAGTATTTT. Translated: CASSQRRGSGGTDTQYF. V is TRBV3-1 (or the pseudogene TRBV3-2) and J is TRBJ2-3; 9 bases map to TRBD2. The V gene's germline CDR1 is LGHDT and CDR2 YNNKEL (reference sequence). V lost 3 bases, J lost 3 bases, and 10 bases stayed unmatched. This CDR3 spans 17 amino acids.

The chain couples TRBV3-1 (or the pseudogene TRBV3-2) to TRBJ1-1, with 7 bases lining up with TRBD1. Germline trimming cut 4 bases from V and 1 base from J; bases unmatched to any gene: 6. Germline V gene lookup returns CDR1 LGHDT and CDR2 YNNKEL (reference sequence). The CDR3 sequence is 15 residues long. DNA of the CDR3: TGTGCCAGCAGCCCTGTAGGGGACAGGAACACTGAAGCTTTCTTT. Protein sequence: CASSPVGDRNTEAFF.

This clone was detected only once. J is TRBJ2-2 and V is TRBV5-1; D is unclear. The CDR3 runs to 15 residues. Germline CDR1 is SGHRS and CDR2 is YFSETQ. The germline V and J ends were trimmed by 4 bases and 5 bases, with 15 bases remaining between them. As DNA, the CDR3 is TGCGCCAGCAGCGAGCGAAGTTCTCAAACCGGGGAGCTGTTTTTT. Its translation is CASSERSSQTGELFF.

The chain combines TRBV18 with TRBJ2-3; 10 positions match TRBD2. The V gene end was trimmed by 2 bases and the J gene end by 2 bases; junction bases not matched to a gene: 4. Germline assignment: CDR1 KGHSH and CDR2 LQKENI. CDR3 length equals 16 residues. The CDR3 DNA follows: TGTGCCAGCTCACCATTACTAGCGGGGTACACAGATACGCAGTATTTT. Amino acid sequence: CASSPLLAGYTDTQYF.

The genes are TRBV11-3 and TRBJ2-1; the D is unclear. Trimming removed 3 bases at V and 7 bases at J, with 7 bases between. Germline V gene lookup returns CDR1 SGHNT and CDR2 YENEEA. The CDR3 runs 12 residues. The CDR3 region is CASSFRVNEQFF. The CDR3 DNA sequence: TGTGCCAGCAGCTTTCGGGTAAATGAGCAGTTCTTC.

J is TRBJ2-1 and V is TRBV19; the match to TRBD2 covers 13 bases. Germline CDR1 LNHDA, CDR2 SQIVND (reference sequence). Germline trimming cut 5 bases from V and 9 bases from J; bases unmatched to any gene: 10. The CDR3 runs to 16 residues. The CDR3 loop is CASSPFRTSGSTEQFF. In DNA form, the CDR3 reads TGTGCCAGTAGTCCTTTCCGGACTAGCGGGAGTACTGAGCAGTTCTTC.

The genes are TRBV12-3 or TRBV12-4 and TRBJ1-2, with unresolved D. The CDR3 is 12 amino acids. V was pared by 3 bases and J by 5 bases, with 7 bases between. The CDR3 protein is CASSFRRYGYTF. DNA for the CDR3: TGTGCCAGCAGTTTTCGGCGGTATGGCTACACCTTC.

The CDR3, as DNA: TGTGCCAGCAGCTTAGTCAGGGGGCGGACTGAAGCTTTCTTT. This sequence encodes CASSLVRGRTEAFF. The gene calls are TRBV7-2 and TRBJ1-1; 8 bases fit TRBD1. The CDR3 contains 14 residues. The J segment lost 5 bases and the V segment lost 1 base, leaving 3 bases of the junction unmatched. Looked up from germline, CDR1 is SGHTA and CDR2 is FQGNSA.

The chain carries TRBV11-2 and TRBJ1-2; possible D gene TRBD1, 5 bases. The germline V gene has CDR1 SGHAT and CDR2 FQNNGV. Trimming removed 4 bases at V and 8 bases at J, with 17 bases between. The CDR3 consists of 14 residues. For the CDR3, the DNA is TGTGCCAGCAGCTCCCCCGGGAGGGGCGAGGGCTACACCTTC. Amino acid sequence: CASSSPGRGEGYTF.

The CDR3 bases are TGTGCCATCAGTGCGCAACGGCGGGGGGGGGAGACCCAGTACTTC. Encoded protein: CAISAQRRGGETQYF. The chain employs TRBV10-3 and TRBJ2-5; 9 bases fit TRBD2. The J segment lost 5 bases and the V segment lost 4 bases, leaving 8 bases of the junction unmatched. This CDR3 comprises 15 residues. CDR1 ENHRY and CDR2 SYGVKD come from the germline V gene.

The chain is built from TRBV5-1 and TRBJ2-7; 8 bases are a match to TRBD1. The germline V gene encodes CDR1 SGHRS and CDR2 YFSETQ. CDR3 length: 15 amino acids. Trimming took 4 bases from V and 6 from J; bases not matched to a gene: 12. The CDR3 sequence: CASSLEGRTGFEQYF. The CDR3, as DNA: TGCGCCAGCAGCCTCGAGGGAAGGACAGGGTTCGAGCAGTACTTC.

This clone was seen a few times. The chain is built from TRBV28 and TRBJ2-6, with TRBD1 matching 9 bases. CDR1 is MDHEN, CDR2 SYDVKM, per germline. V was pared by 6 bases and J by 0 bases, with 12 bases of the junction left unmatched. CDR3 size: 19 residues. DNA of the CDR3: TGTGCCAGCAGCAAAACCGGGACAGGGAGAGGCTCTGGGGCCAACGTCCTGACTTTC. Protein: CASSKTGTGRGSGANVLTF. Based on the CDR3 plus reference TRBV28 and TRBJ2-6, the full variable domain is DVKVTQSSRYLVKRTGEKVFLECVQDMDHENMFWYRQDPGLGLRLIYFSYDVKMKEKGDIPEGYSVSREKKERFSLILESASTNQTSMYLCASSKTGTGRGSGANVLTFGAGSRLTVL.

The CDR3 nucleotides are TGCGCCAGCAGCCTGACAGACTCCTCTCTGCATGAAAAACTGTTTTTT. It translates to CASSLTDSSLHEKLFF. This chain uses TRBV5-1 with TRBJ1-4; perhaps TRBD1 as D (5 bases). Per the germline V gene, CDR1 is SGHRS and CDR2 is YFSETQ. The CDR3 contains 16 residues. The V gene lost 4 bases and the J gene lost 6 bases, with 19 bases spanning the gap.

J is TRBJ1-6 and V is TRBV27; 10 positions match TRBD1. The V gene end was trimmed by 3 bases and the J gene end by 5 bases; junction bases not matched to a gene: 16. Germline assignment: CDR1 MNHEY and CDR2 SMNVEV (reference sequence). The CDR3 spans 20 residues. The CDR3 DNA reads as TGTGCCAGCAGTTTTCAAGTTGGGACAGGGGTCACTTTGAATAATTCACCCCTCCACTTT. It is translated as CASSFQVGTGVTLNNSPLHF.

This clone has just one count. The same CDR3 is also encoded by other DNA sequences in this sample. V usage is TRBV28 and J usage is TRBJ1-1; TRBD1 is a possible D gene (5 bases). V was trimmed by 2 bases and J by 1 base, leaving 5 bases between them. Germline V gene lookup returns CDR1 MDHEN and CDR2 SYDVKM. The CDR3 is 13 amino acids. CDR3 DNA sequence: TGTGCCAGCAGTTTAGACAGGAACACTGAAGCTTTCTTT. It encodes CASSLDRNTEAFF.

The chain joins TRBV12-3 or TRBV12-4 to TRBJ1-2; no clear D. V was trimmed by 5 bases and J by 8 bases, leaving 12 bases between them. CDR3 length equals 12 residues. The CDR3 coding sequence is TGTGCCAGCAGTAGAGCCGGGAACGGCTACACCTTC. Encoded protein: CASSRAGNGYTF.